These 9 T cell receptor beta chains share one sample of origin, sequenced in a study of breast tumors, draining lymph nodes, adjacent tissues. Breast cancer patients provided tissue from their axillary draining lymph nodes. Each CDR3 protein gets one entry after TCRdb re-called the multiplex PCR reads with MiXCR. Of 250,000 or so distinct CDR3 sequences listed, around 30% are singletons. The sample was axillary lymph node tissue. The receptor source for this set is a female donor with breast cancer. Some clones in this sample may be carry-over from other donors' samples.

The rearrangement joins TRBV29-1 to TRBJ2-5, with D maybe TRBD2 (7 bases). CDR3 length equals 15 residues. The germline V gene has CDR1 SQVTM and CDR2 ANQGSEA. V shed 5 bases and J shed 4 bases, with 20 bases lying between them. CDR3 residues: CSVLGGGPGAETQYF. DNA of the CDR3: TGCAGCGTTCTCGGGGGAGGGCCGGGGGCAGAGACCCAGTACTTC.

The table lists this clonotype with a few counts. A much larger clone lies one base from this, so it may be a read error. CDR3 loop: CASSHSTGTGELFF. The CDR3 region has the DNA TGTGCCAGCAGTCATTCGACAGGGACCGGGGAGCTGTTTTTT. V is TRBV6-4 and J is TRBJ2-2; 7 bases align to TRBD1. J was trimmed by 5 bases and V by 5 bases; bases with no gene match: 5. This CDR3 has 14 amino acids. CDR1 and CDR2 (germline): MRHNA, SNTAGT.

This clonotype was recorded many times. V and J are TRBV6-5 and TRBJ2-7; TRBD1 might be the D (6 bases). The germline gives CDR1 MNHEY, CDR2 SVGAGI. The CDR3 sequence is 13 residues long. V was clipped by 5 bases and J by 4 bases, with 12 bases between them. The CDR3 DNA follows: TGTGCCAGCAGTACCGGGACACCGTACGAGCAGTACTTC. Protein product: CASSTGTPYEQYF.

Remarks on this clonotype: Its ends do not fully match the called genes, so a read error is possible. This rearrangement joins TRBV6-5 to TRBJ2-2, with D maybe TRBD2 (5 bases). The CDR3 covers 11 residues. The V gene's germline CDR1 is MNHEY and CDR2 SVGAGI. As DNA, the CDR3 is TGTGCCAGCAGGGGTACCGGGGAGCCGTTTTTT. This encodes CASRGTGEPFF.

This clonotype was detected ten times or more. The chain has TRBV29-1 and TRBJ2-5; D assignment may be TRBD1 or TRBD2 (5 bases each). With 7 bases removed from V and 3 bases from J, the gap between germline ends came to 21 bases. From germline, CDR1 is SQVTM and CDR2 ANQGSEA. This CDR3 comprises 15 residues. CDR3 DNA: TGCAGCGCCGACGGGACGCGAGGGGTCAAAGAGACCCAGTACTTC. This codes for CSADGTRGVKETQYF. Together with reference TRBV29-1 and TRBJ2-5, the CDR3 gives the full variable domain: SAVISQKPSRDICQRGTSLTIQCQVDSQVTMMFWYRQQPGQSLTLIATANQGSEATYESGFVIDKFPISRPNLTFSTLTVSNMSPEDSSIYLCSADGTRGVKETQYFGPGTRLLVL.

The sample holds a few counts of this clonotype. The chain couples TRBV30 to TRBJ1-5; D is undetermined. The CDR3 is 13 amino acids. V was clipped by 2 bases and J by 3 bases, with 8 bases between them. Germline CDR1 reads GTSNPN; CDR2 reads SVGIG (reference sequence). The DNA for the CDR3 is TGTGCCTGGAGTCAAGAATTCAATCAGCCCCAGCATTTT. It codes for CAWSQEFNQPQHF.

On this clonotype itself: A single base separates this from a much larger clone, so it may be a read error. The gene calls are TRBV11-1 and TRBJ1-2; TRBD1 aligns across 8 bases. CDR1 and CDR2 (germline): SGHAT, FQDESV (reference sequence). The CDR3 contains 15 residues. Here the CDR3 reads CAGSSGQGGNYGYTF. The DNA of the CDR3 is TGTGCCGGCAGCTCCGGACAGGGTGGTAACTATGGCTACACCTTC.

This clonotype occurred many times. The V call is TRBV7-2, the J call TRBJ2-1; 9 bases map to TRBD2. The CDR3 totals 18 residues. The germline CDR1 and CDR2 sequences are SGHTA and FQGNSA. V shed 2 bases, J shed 6 bases, and the junction held 14 bases outside the gene matches. The DNA of the CDR3 is TGTGCCAGCAGCTTACGCCCCCTGCGGGAGGGGCTTCTCAATGAGCAGTTCTTC. Protein product: CASSLRPLREGLLNEQFF.

Comments on this clonotype: A read error is possible here, since a much larger clone lies one base away. This rearrangement joins TRBV11-1 to TRBJ2-3; 7 nucleotides align to TRBD2. The CDR3 is 16 amino acids. V lost 3 bases to trimming and J lost 2 bases; unmatched junction nucleotides: 8. Germline V gives CDR1 SGHAT, CDR2 FQDESV (reference sequence). CDR3 residues: CASSLFGEGFTDTQYF. As DNA, the CDR3 is TGTGCCAGCAGCTTGTTTGGGGAGGGCTTCACAGATACGCAGTATTTT.